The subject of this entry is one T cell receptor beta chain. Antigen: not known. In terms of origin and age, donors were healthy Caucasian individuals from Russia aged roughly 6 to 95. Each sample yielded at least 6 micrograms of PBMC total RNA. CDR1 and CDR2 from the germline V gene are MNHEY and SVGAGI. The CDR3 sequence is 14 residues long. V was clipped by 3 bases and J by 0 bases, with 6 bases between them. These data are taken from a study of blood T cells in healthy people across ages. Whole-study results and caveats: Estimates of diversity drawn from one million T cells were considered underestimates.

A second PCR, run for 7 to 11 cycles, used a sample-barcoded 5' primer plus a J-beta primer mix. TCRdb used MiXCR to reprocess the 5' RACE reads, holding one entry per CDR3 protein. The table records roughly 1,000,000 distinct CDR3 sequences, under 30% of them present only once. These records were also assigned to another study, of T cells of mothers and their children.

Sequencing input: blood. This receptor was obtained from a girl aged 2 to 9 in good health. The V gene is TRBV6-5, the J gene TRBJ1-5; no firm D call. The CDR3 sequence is CASSYRYSNQPQHF. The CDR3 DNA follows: TGTGCCAGCAGTTATAGGTATAGCAATCAGCCCCAGCATTTT.